These 26 T cell receptor beta chains came from one sample sequenced in a study of radiotherapy plus CTLA-4 blockade in lung cancer. Assay used: immunoSEQ multiplex PCR; TCRdb lists only in-frame clones, some missing. Found here are about 77,000 clones, nearly 75% of them singletons; the top ten hold 9.5% to 10%. The input for sequencing was peripheral blood, taken from a patient treated with radiotherapy plus ipilimumab. The receptors come from a human donor with non-small cell lung cancer whose response to radiotherapy plus ipilimumab could not be evaluated.

The rearrangement links TRBV30 to TRBJ2-7; a possible D gene is TRBD2 (5 bases). The CDR3 consists of 12 residues. Trimming pared 3 bases from V and 3 bases from J, leaving 9 bases between. Looked up from germline, CDR1 is GTSNPN and CDR2 is SVGIG (reference sequence). DNA for the CDR3: TGTGCCTGGAGGGGAGACTTCTACGAGCAGTACTTC. It is translated as CAWRGDFYEQYF.

This clone has more than one count but fewer than ten. This chain joins TRBV4-2 and TRBJ1-3; D is unresolved. This CDR3 has 15 residues. Germline V gene lookup returns CDR1 LGHNA and CDR2 YNFKEQ. Trimming took 0 bases from V and 3 from J, leaving 9 bases between them. The CDR3 region is CASSQDSGYGNTIYF. The CDR3 nucleotides are TGTGCCAGCAGCCAAGACAGCGGATATGGAAACACCATATATTTT.

V and J are TRBV7-6 and TRBJ2-7; 7 bases align to TRBD1. The CDR3 contains 13 residues. The V gene end was trimmed by 5 bases and the J gene end by 6 bases; junction bases not matched to a gene: 7. Looked up from germline, CDR1 is SGHVS and CDR2 is FNYEAQ. The CDR3 protein is CASSPTGIREQYF. Written as DNA, the CDR3 is TGTGCCAGCAGCCCGACAGGGATTCGCGAGCAGTACTTC. Variable domain in full (rest from reference TRBV7-6 and TRBJ2-7): GAGVSQSPRYKVTKRGQDVALRCDPISGHVSLYWYRQALGQGPEFLTYFNYEAQQDKSGLPNDRFSAERPEGSISTLTIQRTEQRDSAMYRCASSPTGIREQYFGPGTRLTVT.

CDR3: CASRSGLGWEGEQYF. As DNA, the CDR3 is TGTGCCAGCAGGTCGGGACTCGGATGGGAGGGGGAGCAGTACTTC. The J gene is TRBJ2-7, the V gene TRBV6-5; 7 positions agree with TRBD2. V was clipped by 6 bases and J by 7 bases; unmatched bases: 15. The CDR3 runs to 15 residues. Per the germline V gene, CDR1 is MNHEY and CDR2 is SVGAGI.

This clone was seen just once. The CDR3 nucleotides are TGTGCCAGCAGCGTAGGCGGGACAGCCTACGAGCAGTACTTC. It yields the protein CASSVGGTAYEQYF. This chain uses TRBV9 with TRBJ2-7, with a weak D call TRBD1 (7 bases). The CDR3 contains 14 residues. The V gene lost 0 bases and the J gene lost 2 bases, with 9 bases spanning the gap. The germline V gene has CDR1 SGDLS and CDR2 YYNGEE.

This chain links TRBV4-1 with TRBJ2-3; 9 bases match TRBD1. The CDR3 runs to 17 residues. CDR1 is MGHRA and CDR2 is YSYEKL in the germline V gene. Unmatched junction bases numbered 7, after V lost 0 bases and J lost 3 bases. This CDR3 is CASSQDYRGLATDTQYF. CDR3 sequence (DNA): TGCGCCAGCAGCCAAGATTACAGGGGGCTAGCGACAGATACGCAGTATTTT.

V usage is TRBV27 and J usage is TRBJ2-2; D unclear. CDR3 length: 12 residues. V was trimmed by 5 bases and J by 1 base, leaving 2 bases between them. Germline assignment: CDR1 MNHEY and CDR2 SMNVEV (reference sequence). The CDR3 protein is CASSQNTGELFF. The CDR3 DNA reads as TGTGCCAGCAGTCAGAACACCGGGGAGCTGTTTTTT.

The V call is TRBV11-1, the J call TRBJ1-1, with 9 bases identical to TRBD1. The V gene end was trimmed by 4 bases and the J gene end by 7 bases; junction bases not matched to a gene: 4. This CDR3 contains 13 residues. Germline V gene data show CDR1 as SGHAT and CDR2 as FQDESV (reference sequence). The CDR3 loop reads CASSWDREGEAFF. CDR3 bases: TGTGCCAGCAGCTGGGACAGGGAGGGTGAAGCTTTCTTT.

The gene calls are TRBV19 and TRBJ1-2, with D perhaps matching TRBD1 (6 bases). Germline-derived CDR1 and CDR2 are LNHDA and SQIVND (reference sequence). This CDR3 spans 14 amino acids. The ends were cut back, 6 bases at V and 5 bases at J, with 16 bases in the middle. The CDR3 nucleotides read TGTGCCAGTAGCCCCCAGGGGAAAGGGTATGGCTACACCTTC. It yields the protein CASSPQGKGYGYTF.

CDR3 coding DNA: TGTGCCTGGAGACAACCCGACAGGGAACGTGAAGCTTTCTTT. This translates into CAWRQPDREREAFF. The chain is built from TRBV30 and TRBJ1-1; 7 nucleotides align to TRBD1. The CDR3 length is 14 residues. Unmatched junction bases numbered 11, after V lost 3 bases and J lost 7 bases. CDR1 is GTSNPN and CDR2 is SVGIG in the germline V gene (reference sequence).

The chain carries TRBV27 and TRBJ2-2; the D gene is possibly TRBD1 (6 bases). This CDR3 contains 17 residues. The V end lost 3 bases, the J end lost 0 bases, and 14 bases lay between the germline ends. Germline CDR1 MNHEY, CDR2 SMNVEV (reference sequence). DNA for the CDR3: TGTGCCAGCAGTTTCGGGGTAGAGGGGGCGAACACCGGGGAGCTGTTTTTT. Protein: CASSFGVEGANTGELFF.

The chain has TRBV30 and TRBJ2-3; possibly TRBD2 for D (5 bases). Germline V gene lookup returns CDR1 GTSNPN and CDR2 SVGIG (reference sequence). V lost 4 bases, J lost 8 bases, and 19 bases lay in between. There are 14 residues in the CDR3. The CDR3 spells CAWTKNLMAGTQYF. CDR3 DNA sequence: TGTGCCTGGACTAAAAACCTCATGGCGGGTACGCAGTATTTT. Full variable domain (outside the CDR3, taken from reference TRBV30 and TRBJ2-3): SQTIHQWPATLVQPVGSPLSLECTVEGTSNPNLYWYRQAAGRGLQLLFYSVGIGQISSEVPQNLSASRPQDRQFILSSKKLLLSDSGFYLCAWTKNLMAGTQYFGPGTRLTVL.

The chain recombines TRBV6-4 with TRBJ2-6; TRBD1 matches 8 bases. The trim removed 6 bases at V and 1 base at J, leaving 8 bases unmatched. The V gene's germline CDR1 is MRHNA and CDR2 SNTAGT. CDR3 length: 17 amino acids. The CDR3 region is CASRGDRFPSGANVLTF. The DNA of the CDR3 is TGTGCCAGCAGGGGGGACAGGTTCCCGTCTGGGGCCAACGTCCTGACTTTC.

The chain uses TRBV18 and TRBJ1-2, with D possibly matching TRBD1 (6 bases). The CDR3 length is 13 residues. V gave up 4 bases and J gave up 4 bases, with 10 bases separating them. The germline gives CDR1 KGHSH, CDR2 LQKENI. CDR3 nucleotide sequence: TGTGCCAGCTCACAAGACAGGATCTATGGCTACACCTTC. Amino acid sequence: CASSQDRIYGYTF.

This chain uses TRBV28 with TRBJ1-2; 8 bases line up with TRBD1. Germline V gene data show CDR1 as MDHEN and CDR2 as SYDVKM. The V gene end was trimmed by 2 bases and the J gene end by 6 bases; junction bases not matched to a gene: 2. The CDR3 runs 13 residues. CDR3 nucleotides: TGTGCCAGCAGTTTACCAGGGGGCCATGGCTACACCTTC. Its translation is CASSLPGGHGYTF.

The rearrangement joins TRBV18 to TRBJ1-1; 10 bases are a match to TRBD1. J gave up 3 bases and V 3 bases, and 10 bases lay outside the gene matches. From germline, CDR1 is KGHSH and CDR2 LQKENI. This CDR3 is 17 amino acids long. This CDR3 reads CASSPGTGDRADTEAFF. CDR3 nucleotides: TGTGCCAGCTCACCCGGGACAGGGGATCGGGCGGACACTGAAGCTTTCTTT.

The CDR3 is CASSPAVGAFF. DNA for the CDR3: TGTGCCAGCAGCCCCGCCGTCGGAGCTTTCTTT. The rearrangement joins TRBV11-2 to TRBJ1-1; no definite D call. The germline CDR1 and CDR2 sequences are SGHAT and FQNNGV. V lost 5 bases to trimming and J lost 10 bases, with 11 bases between them. The CDR3 has 11 amino acids.

CDR3 nucleotide sequence: TGCGCCAGCAGCCAGGTTACCGGGACAGGAGATGAAAAACTGTTTTTT. Its translation: CASSQVTGTGDEKLFF. This chain joins TRBV4-3 and TRBJ1-4; TRBD1 aligns across 8 bases. The V and J ends lost 3 bases and 6 bases, in that order; junction bases with no gene match: 9. The CDR3 consists of 16 residues. Per the germline V gene, CDR1 is LGHNA and CDR2 is YSLEER.

The chain joins TRBV16 to TRBJ2-3; 8 nucleotides align to TRBD1. J was trimmed by 5 bases and V by 2 bases; bases with no gene match: 3. The germline CDR1 and CDR2 sequences are KGHSY and FQNENV. The CDR3 sequence is 14 residues long. CDR3 protein: CASSQGQGEDTQYF. The CDR3 region has the DNA TGTGCCAGCAGCCAAGGACAGGGAGAAGATACGCAGTATTTT.

The chain recombines TRBV7-2 with TRBJ2-2; 10 bases fit TRBD1. The germline CDR1 and CDR2 sequences are SGHTA and FQGNSA. The CDR3 spans 19 residues. The J segment lost 5 bases and the V segment lost 2 bases, leaving 14 bases of the junction unmatched. This CDR3 reads CASSLISAPGQGYTGELFF. In DNA form, the CDR3 reads TGTGCCAGCAGCTTAATCTCAGCCCCGGGACAGGGGTATACCGGGGAGCTGTTTTTT.

The chain carries TRBV6-4 and TRBJ1-1; unclear D gene. The CDR3 extends over 15 amino acids. Trimming cost V 3 bases and J 2 bases, with 13 bases left between them. Germline loops: CDR1 MRHNA, CDR2 SNTAGT. CDR3: CASSDSTEDNTEAFF. The CDR3 nucleotides are TGTGCCAGCAGTGATTCAACTGAGGATAACACTGAAGCTTTCTTT.

The V call is TRBV11-3, the J call TRBJ2-5; 10 nucleotides agree with TRBD1. The J call may be incorrect, as the DNA end agrees better with TRBJ2-7. The CDR3 sequence is 15 residues long. CDR1 and CDR2 from the germline V gene are SGHNT and YENEEA. CDR3: CASSYRGQGSYEQYF. DNA for the CDR3: TGTGCCAGCAGCTATCGGGGACAGGGGTCTTACGAGCAGTACTTC.

This chain connects TRBV9 to TRBJ2-1; unclear D gene. The length of the CDR3 is 14 residues. Germline lookup yields CDR1 SGDLS and CDR2 YYNGEE. Trimming took 4 bases from V and 3 from J, leaving 11 bases between them. The CDR3 nucleotides read TGTGCCAGCAGCAAGTCAGGCCTCTACAATGAGCAGTTCTTC. Translating gives CASSKSGLYNEQFF.

This chain joins TRBV4-1 and TRBJ2-3; 8 positions agree with TRBD2. V was clipped by 5 bases and J by 4 bases; unmatched bases: 8. From germline, CDR1 is MGHRA and CDR2 YSYEKL. This CDR3 region has 15 residues. The DNA of the CDR3 is TGCGCCAGCAGCTTTAGCGGGGTTGGCGCAGATACGCAGTATTTT. Translated: CASSFSGVGADTQYF.

The genes are TRBV29-1 and TRBJ1-1, with TRBD1 matching 7 bases. In germline, CDR1 is SQVTM, CDR2 ANQGSEA. CDR3 length: 13 amino acids. The V and J ends lost 4 bases and 5 bases, in that order; junction bases with no gene match: 7. This CDR3 is CSVVPDRATEAFF. CDR3 DNA: TGCAGCGTTGTTCCCGACAGGGCAACTGAAGCTTTCTTT.

This clone was seen only once. The chain recombines TRBV5-1 with TRBJ2-1, with TRBD2 matching 14 bases. The trim removed 4 bases at V and 2 bases at J, leaving 11 bases unmatched. Germline V lookup: CDR1 SGHRS, CDR2 YFSETQ. The CDR3 is made up of 19 amino acids. The CDR3 reads CASSPGLAGGGITYNEQFF. The CDR3 coding sequence is TGCGCCAGCAGCCCCGGACTAGCGGGAGGTGGAATAACCTACAATGAGCAGTTCTTC.